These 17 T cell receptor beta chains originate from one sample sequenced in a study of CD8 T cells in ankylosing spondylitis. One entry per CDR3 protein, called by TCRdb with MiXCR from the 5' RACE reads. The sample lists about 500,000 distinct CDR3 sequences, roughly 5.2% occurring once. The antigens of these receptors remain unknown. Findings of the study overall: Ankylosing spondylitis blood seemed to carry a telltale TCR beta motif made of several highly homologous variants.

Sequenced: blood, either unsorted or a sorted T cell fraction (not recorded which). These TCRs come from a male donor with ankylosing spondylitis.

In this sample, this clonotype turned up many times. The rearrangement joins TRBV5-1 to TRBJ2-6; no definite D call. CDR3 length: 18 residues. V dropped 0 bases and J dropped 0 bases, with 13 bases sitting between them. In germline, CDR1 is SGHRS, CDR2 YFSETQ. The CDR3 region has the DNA TGCGCCAGCAGCTTGGAGGCGACATTGAGCTCTGGGGCCAACGTCCTGACTTTC. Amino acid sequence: CASSLEATLSSGANVLTF. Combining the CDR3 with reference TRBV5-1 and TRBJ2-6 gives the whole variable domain KAGVTQTPRYLIKTRGQQVTLSCSPISGHRSVSWYQQTPGQGLQFLFEYFSETQRNKGNFPGRFSGRQFSNSRSEMNVSTLELGDSALYLCASSLEATLSSGANVLTFGAGSRLTVL.

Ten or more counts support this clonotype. Here the CDR3 DNA reads TGTGCCATCAGGGAAGGACAGGACTGGCGATATGGCTACACCTTC. Residues: CAIREGQDWRYGYTF. The genes are TRBV10-3 and TRBJ1-2, with 7 bases aligning to TRBD1. Germline loops: CDR1 ENHRY, CDR2 SYGVKD. The CDR3 extends over 15 amino acids. Unmatched junction bases numbered 12, after V lost 6 bases and J lost 5 bases.

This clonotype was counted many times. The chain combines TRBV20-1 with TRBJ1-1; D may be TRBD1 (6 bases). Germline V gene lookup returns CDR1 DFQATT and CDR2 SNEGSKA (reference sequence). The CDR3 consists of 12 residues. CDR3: CRSSEGGTEAFF. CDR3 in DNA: TGCAGATCTAGCGAAGGGGGCACTGAAGCTTTCTTT.

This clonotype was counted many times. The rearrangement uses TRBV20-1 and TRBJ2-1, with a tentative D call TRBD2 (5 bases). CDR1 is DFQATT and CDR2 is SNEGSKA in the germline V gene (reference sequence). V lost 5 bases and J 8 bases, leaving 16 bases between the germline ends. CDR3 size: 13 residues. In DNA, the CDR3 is TGCAGTGCTCTCCTACCACCCGGGGATGAGCAGTTCTTC. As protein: CSALLPPGDEQFF.

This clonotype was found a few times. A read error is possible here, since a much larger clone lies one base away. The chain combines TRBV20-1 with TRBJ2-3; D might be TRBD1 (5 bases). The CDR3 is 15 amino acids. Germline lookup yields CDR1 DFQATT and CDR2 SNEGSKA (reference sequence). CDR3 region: CCASPPGIFADTQYF. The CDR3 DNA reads TGCTGTGCTAGTCCGCCAGGGATCTTCGCAGATACGCAGTATTTT.

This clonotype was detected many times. The CDR3 loop reads CASSLGGGWEQFF. The CDR3 DNA reads TGTGCCAGCAGCTTAGGAGGGGGCTGGGAGCAGTTCTTC. The rearrangement uses TRBV7-2 and TRBJ2-1; 7 nucleotides line up with TRBD1. Germline V lookup: CDR1 SGHTA, CDR2 FQGNSA. V lost 1 base, J lost 10 bases, and 4 bases stayed unmatched. The CDR3 is 13 residues long.

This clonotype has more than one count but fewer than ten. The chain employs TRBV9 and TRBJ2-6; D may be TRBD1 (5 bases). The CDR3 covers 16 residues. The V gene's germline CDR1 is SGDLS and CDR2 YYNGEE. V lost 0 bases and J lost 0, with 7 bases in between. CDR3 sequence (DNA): TGTGCCAGCAGCGTAGGGGGCAACTCTGGGGCCAACGTCCTGACTTTC. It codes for CASSVGGNSGANVLTF.

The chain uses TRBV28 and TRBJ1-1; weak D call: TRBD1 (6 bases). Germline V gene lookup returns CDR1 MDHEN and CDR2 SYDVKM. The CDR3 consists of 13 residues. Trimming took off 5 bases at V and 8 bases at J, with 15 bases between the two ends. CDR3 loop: CASSDAHGTEAFF. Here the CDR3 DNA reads TGTGCCAGCAGTGACGCCCACGGGACAGAAGCTTTCTTT.

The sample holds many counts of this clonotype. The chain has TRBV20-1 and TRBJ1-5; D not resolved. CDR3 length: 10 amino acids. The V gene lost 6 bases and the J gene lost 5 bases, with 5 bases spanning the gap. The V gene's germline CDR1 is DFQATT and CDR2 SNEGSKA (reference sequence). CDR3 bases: TGCAGTGCAGGTGATCAGCCCCAGCATTTT. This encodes CSAGDQPQHF.

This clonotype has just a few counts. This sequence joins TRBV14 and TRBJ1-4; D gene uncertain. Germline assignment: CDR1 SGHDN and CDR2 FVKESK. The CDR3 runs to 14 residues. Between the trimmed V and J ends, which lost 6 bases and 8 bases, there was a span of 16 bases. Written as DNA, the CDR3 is TGTGCCAGCAGTCGGGAACCCTTTGGGGAAAAACTGTTTTTT. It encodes CASSREPFGEKLFF.

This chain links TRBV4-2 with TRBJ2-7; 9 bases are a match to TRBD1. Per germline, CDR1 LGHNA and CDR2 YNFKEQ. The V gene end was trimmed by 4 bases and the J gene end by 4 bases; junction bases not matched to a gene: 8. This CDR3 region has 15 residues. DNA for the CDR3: TGTGCCAGCAGCCCCGCCGGGACAGGGCCTTACGAGCAGTACTTC. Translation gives CASSPAGTGPYEQYF.

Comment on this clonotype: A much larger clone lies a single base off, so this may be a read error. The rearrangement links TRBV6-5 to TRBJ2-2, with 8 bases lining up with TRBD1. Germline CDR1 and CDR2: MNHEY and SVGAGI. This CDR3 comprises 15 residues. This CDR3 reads CASSLNRGDTGELLF. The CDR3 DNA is TGTGCCAGCAGTTTAAACAGGGGGGACACCGGGGAGCTGCTTTTT.

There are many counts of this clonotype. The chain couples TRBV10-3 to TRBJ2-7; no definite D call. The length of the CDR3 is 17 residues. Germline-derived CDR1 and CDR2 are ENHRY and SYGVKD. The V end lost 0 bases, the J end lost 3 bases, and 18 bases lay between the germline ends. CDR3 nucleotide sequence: TGTGCCATCAGTGAGTCGGGTCGTTCTTACCCTCACTACGAGCAGTACTTC. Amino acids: CAISESGRSYPHYEQYF.

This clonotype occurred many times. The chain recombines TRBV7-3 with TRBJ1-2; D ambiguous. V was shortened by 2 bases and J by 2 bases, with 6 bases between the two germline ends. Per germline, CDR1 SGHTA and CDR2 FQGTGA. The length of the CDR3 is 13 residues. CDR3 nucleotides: TGTGCCAGCAGCTTACAGCCAAACTATGGCTACACCTTC. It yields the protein CASSLQPNYGYTF.

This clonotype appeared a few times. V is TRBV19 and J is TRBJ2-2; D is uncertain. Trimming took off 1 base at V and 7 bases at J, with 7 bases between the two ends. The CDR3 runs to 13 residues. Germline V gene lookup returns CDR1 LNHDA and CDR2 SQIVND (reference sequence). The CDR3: CASSIVTDGELFF. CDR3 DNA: TGTGCCAGTAGTATAGTTACTGACGGGGAGCTGTTTTTT.

CDR3 residues: CASGDRADTQYF. DNA for the CDR3: TGTGCCAGCGGGGACAGGGCAGATACGCAGTATTTT. The rearrangement joins TRBV28 to TRBJ2-3; 9 bases match TRBD1. Germline V gene sequence: CDR1 MDHEN, CDR2 SYDVKM. The CDR3 sequence is 12 residues long. V lost 8 bases to trimming and J lost 4 bases; unmatched junction nucleotides: 1.

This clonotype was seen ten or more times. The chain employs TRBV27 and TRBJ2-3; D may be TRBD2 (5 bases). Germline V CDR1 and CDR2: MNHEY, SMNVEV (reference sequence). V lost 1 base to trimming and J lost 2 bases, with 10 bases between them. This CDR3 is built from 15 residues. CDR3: CASSLFPRATDTQYF. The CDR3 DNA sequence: TGTGCCAGCAGTTTATTTCCGCGGGCCACAGATACGCAGTATTTT.